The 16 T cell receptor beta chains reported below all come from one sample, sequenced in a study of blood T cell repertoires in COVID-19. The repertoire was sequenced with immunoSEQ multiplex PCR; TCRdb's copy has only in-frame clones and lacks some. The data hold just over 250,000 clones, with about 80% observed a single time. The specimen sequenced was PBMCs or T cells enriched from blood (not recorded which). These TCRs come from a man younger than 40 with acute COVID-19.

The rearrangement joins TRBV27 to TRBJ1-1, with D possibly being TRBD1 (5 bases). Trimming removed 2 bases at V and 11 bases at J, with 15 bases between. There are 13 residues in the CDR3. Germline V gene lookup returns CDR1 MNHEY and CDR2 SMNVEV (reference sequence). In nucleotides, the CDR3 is TGTGCCAGCAGTTTAAAACGAGGAGGGGTGGCTTTCTTT. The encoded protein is CASSLKRGGVAFF.

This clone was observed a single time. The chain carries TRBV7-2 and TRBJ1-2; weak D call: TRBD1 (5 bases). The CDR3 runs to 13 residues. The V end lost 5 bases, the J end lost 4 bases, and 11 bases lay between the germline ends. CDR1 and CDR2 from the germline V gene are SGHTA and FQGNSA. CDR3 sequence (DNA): TGTGCCAGCAGCACAGACAGATTCTATGGCTACACCTTC. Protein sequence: CASSTDRFYGYTF.

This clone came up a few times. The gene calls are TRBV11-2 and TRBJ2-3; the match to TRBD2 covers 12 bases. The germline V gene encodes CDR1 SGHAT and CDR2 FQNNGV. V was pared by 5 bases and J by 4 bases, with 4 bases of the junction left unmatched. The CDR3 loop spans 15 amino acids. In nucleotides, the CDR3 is TGTGCCAGCAGCCTGACTAGCGGGAGCTCAGATACGCAGTATTTT. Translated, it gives CASSLTSGSSDTQYF.

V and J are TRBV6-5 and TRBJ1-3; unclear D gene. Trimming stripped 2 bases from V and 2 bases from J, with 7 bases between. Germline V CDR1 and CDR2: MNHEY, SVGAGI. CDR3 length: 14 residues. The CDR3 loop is CASSYMRAGNTIYF. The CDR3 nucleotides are TGTGCCAGCAGTTACATGCGGGCTGGAAACACCATATATTTT.

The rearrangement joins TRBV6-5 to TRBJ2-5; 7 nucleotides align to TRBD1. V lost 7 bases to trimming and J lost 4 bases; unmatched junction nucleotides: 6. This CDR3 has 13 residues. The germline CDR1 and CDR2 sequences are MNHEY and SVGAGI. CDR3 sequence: CASTYTGAETQYF. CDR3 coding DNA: TGTGCCAGCACCTATACAGGGGCAGAGACCCAGTACTTC.

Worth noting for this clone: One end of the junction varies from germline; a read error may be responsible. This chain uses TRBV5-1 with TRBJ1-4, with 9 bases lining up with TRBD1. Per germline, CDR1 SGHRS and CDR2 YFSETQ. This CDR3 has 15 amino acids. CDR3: CASSLATDRGEKLFF. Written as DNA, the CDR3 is TGTGCCAGCAGCTTGGCCACGGACAGGGGTGAAAAACTGTTTTTT. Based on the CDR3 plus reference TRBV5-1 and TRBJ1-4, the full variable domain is KAGVTQTPRYLIKTRGQQVTLSCSPISGHRSVSWYQQTPGQGLQFLFEYFSETQRNKGNFPGRFSGRQFSNSRSEMNVSTLELGDSALYLCASSLATDRGEKLFFGSGTQLSVL.

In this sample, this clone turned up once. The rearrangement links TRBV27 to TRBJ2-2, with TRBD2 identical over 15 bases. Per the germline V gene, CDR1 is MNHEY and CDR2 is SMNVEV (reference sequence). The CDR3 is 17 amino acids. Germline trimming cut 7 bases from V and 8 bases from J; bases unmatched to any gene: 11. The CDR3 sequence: CASTPGLAGGRWGELFF. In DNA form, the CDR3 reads TGTGCCAGCACCCCGGGACTAGCGGGGGGACGGTGGGGGGAGCTGTTTTTT.

Here the CDR3 DNA reads TGTGCCACCCTCTGGGGGGAGGGAGGCCGCGTCTCTGGGGCCAACGTCCTGACTTTC. Its translation is CATLWGEGGRVSGANVLTF. The chain employs TRBV19 and TRBJ2-6, with 7 bases matching TRBD2. V shed 10 bases, J shed 0 bases, and the junction held 18 bases outside the gene matches. There are 19 residues in the CDR3. Germline V gene lookup returns CDR1 LNHDA and CDR2 SQIVND (reference sequence).

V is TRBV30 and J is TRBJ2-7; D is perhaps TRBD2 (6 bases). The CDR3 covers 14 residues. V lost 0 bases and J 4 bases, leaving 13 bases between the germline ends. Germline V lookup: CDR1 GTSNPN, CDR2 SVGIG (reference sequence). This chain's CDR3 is CAWSVGGSSYEQYV. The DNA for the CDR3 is TGTGCCTGGAGTGTTGGGGGGAGCTCTTACGAGCAGTACGTC.

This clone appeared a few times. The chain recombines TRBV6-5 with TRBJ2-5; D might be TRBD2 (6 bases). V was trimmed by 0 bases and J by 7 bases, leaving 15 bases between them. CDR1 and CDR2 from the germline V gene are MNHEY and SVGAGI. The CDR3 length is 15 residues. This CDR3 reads CASSYSTGGTRTQYF. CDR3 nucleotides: TGTGCCAGCAGTTACTCGACGGGCGGGACGCGGACCCAGTACTTC.

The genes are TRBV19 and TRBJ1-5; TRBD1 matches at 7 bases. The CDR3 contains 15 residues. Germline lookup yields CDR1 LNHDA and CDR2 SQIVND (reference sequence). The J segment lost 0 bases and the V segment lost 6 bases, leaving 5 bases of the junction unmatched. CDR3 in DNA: TGTGCCAGTAGGATGGACAGGAGTAGCAATCAGCCCCAGCATTTT. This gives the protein CASRMDRSSNQPQHF.

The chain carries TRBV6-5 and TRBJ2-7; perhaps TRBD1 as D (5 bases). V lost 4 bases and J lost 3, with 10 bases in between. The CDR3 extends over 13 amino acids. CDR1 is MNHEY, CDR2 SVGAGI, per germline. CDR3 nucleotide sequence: TGTGCCAGCAGTTGGGGCAGCAACTACGAGCAGTACGTC. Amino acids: CASSWGSNYEQYV.

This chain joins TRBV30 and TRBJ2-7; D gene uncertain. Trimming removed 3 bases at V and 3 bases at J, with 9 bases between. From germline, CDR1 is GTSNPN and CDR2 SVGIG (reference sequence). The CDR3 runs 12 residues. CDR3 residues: CAWSKQSYEQYV. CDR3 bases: TGTGCCTGGAGCAAACAGAGCTACGAGCAGTACGTC.

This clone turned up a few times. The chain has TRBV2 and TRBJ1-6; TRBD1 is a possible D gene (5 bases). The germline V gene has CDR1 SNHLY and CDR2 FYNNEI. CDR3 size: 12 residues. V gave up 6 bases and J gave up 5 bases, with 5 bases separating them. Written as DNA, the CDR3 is TGTGCCAGCAGAGGGGATAATTCACCCCTCCACTTT. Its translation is CASRGDNSPLHF.

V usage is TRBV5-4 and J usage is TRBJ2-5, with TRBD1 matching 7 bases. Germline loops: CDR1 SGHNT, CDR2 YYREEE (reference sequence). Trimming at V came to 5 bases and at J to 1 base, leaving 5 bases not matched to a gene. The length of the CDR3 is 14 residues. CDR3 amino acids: CASRPRGLQETQYF. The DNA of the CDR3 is TGTGCCAGCAGGCCGAGGGGGCTCCAAGAGACCCAGTACTTC.

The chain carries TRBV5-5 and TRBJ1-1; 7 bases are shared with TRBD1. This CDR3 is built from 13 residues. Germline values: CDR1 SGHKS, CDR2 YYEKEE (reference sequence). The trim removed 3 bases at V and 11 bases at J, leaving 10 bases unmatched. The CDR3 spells CASSSQQGQTAFF. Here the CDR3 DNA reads TGTGCCAGCAGCTCTCAACAGGGACAGACGGCTTTCTTT. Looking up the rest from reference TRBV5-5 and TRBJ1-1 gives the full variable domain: DAGVTQSPTHLIKTRGQQVTLRCSPISGHKSVSWYQQVLGQGPQFIFQYYEKEERGRGNFPDRFSARQFPNYSSELNVNALLLGDSALYLCASSSQQGQTAFFGQGTRLTVV.